The 9 T cell receptor beta chains given below trace back to one sample, sequenced in a study of T cells in Graves' hyperthyroidism and ophthalmopathy. Amplified TCR beta CDR3 regions came from RNA transcripts. An initial round of RT-PCR targeting the TCR CDR3 relied on the HTBI primer set. TCRdb reprocessed the multiplex PCR reads via MiXCR and lists one record per CDR3 protein. The sample carries about 840,000 distinct CDR3 sequences, 35% to 45% recorded once. Sequenced: blood. The receptors derive from a man aged 18 to 29 with Graves' hyperthyroidism.

This clonotype was observed many times. This chain connects TRBV29-1 to TRBJ1-1, with no clear D. The ends were cut back, 7 bases at V and 3 bases at J, with 15 bases in the middle. The length of the CDR3 is 13 residues. Germline V CDR1 and CDR2: SQVTM, ANQGSEA. The CDR3 DNA sequence: TGCAGCGGTCGACTCCCAGGCTACACTGAAGCTTTCTTT. Encoded protein: CSGRLPGYTEAFF. Combining the CDR3 with reference TRBV29-1 and TRBJ1-1 gives the whole variable domain SAVISQKPSRDICQRGTSLTIQCQVDSQVTMMFWYRQQPGQSLTLIATANQGSEATYESGFVIDKFPISRPNLTFSTLTVSNMSPEDSSIYLCSGRLPGYTEAFFGQGTRLTVV.

The J gene is TRBJ2-7, the V gene TRBV25-1; 7 bases line up with TRBD1. CDR3 length: 14 residues. CDR1 is MGHDK, CDR2 SYGVNS, per germline. V trimming: 8 bases; J trimming: 2 bases; junction bases outside the gene matches: 9. The CDR3 DNA follows: TGTGCCAGCTCCGACAGGGCAGATACCTACGAGCAGTACTTC. Protein sequence: CASSDRADTYEQYF.

The DNA of the CDR3 is TGTGCCAGCAGATTCGGTGGGGGATGGGAGACCCAGTACTTC. It translates to CASRFGGGWETQYF. This chain links TRBV7-6 with TRBJ2-5; D tentatively fits TRBD1 or TRBD2 (5 bases each). The germline gives CDR1 SGHVS, CDR2 FNYEAQ. The CDR3 spans 14 residues. The V end lost 6 bases, the J end lost 5 bases, and 16 bases lay between the germline ends. Together with reference TRBV7-6 and TRBJ2-5, the CDR3 gives the full variable domain: GAGVSQSPRYKVTKRGQDVALRCDPISGHVSLYWYRQALGQGPEFLTYFNYEAQQDKSGLPNDRFSAERPEGSISTLTIQRTEQRDSAMYRCASRFGGGWETQYFGPGTRLLVL.

This clonotype has just a few counts. The V call is TRBV16, the J call TRBJ2-5, with no clear D. Deletions cut 3 bases from V and 4 bases from J, with 9 bases between. The CDR3 is 13 residues long. In germline, CDR1 is KGHSY, CDR2 FQNENV. The CDR3 loop is CASSHPIGETQYF. As DNA, the CDR3 is TGTGCCAGCAGCCACCCAATAGGAGAGACCCAGTACTTC.

This chain joins TRBV9 and TRBJ1-1; D call uncertain. Trimming removed 4 bases from V and 5 bases from J, with 12 bases in between. The CDR3 has 13 residues. Germline CDR1 reads SGDLS; CDR2 reads YYNGEE. CDR3 in amino acids: CASSQDYGTEAFF. The CDR3 DNA follows: TGTGCCAGCAGCCAAGATTACGGAACTGAAGCTTTCTTT.

In nucleotides, the CDR3 is TGTGCCAGCAGTTACACAGGGACCGCCCTCTACGAGCAGTACTTC. It translates to CASSYTGTALYEQYF. V usage is TRBV6-5 and J usage is TRBJ2-7; TRBD1 might be the D (6 bases). Germline-derived CDR1 and CDR2 are MNHEY and SVGAGI. This CDR3 spans 15 amino acids. Deletions cut 2 bases from V and 3 bases from J, with 14 bases between.

The chain links TRBV29-1 to TRBJ2-3; 9 bases agree with TRBD2. CDR3 size: 14 residues. V gave up 6 bases and J gave up 4 bases; unmatched junction bases: 8. The germline gives CDR1 SQVTM, CDR2 ANQGSEA. CDR3 loop: CSVPKAGGADTQYF. The CDR3 DNA reads TGCAGCGTCCCAAAAGCGGGGGGCGCAGATACGCAGTATTTT.

V is TRBV6-1 and J is TRBJ1-1, with no clear D. There are 11 residues in the CDR3. Germline V gene lookup returns CDR1 MNHNS and CDR2 SASEGT. Trimming took 8 bases from V and 9 from J, leaving 13 bases between them. The CDR3 DNA reads TGTGCCAGCGGATCGAAACAAAAAGCTTTCTTT. Translated, it gives CASGSKQKAFF.

This chain uses TRBV7-3 with TRBJ1-1; 7 bases agree with TRBD1. Trimming at V came to 5 bases and at J to 11 bases, leaving 8 bases not matched to a gene. Germline V CDR1 and CDR2: SGHTA, FQGTGA. The CDR3 loop spans 12 amino acids. The CDR3 region is CASSLGTEVAFF. CDR3 bases: TGTGCCAGCAGCCTAGGGACAGAGGTGGCTTTCTTT. The full variable domain, rest sourced from reference TRBV7-3 and TRBJ1-1, is GAGVSQTPSNKVTEKGKYVELRCDPISGHTALYWYRQSLGQGPEFLIYFQGTGAADDSGLPNDRFFAVRPEGSVSTLKIQRTERGDSAVYLCASSLGTEVAFFGQGTRLTVV.